This TCR beta chain was captured by sequencing in a study of cytomegalovirus exposure and HLA in healthy donors. Of note for this clone: Its antigen is still unknown.

Study-wide results and caveats: In vitro, a few CMV-associated chains proved specific for CMV antigens. According to an earlier analysis, most TCR beta V segments yielded productive rearrangements about 90% or about 30% of the time.

CDR3 size: 14 residues. The germline gives CDR1 SNHLY, CDR2 FYNNEI. 60 Vbeta and 13 Jbeta primers were used in PCR. TCRdb keeps only in-frame clones here, not all; method: immunoSEQ multiplex PCR. The sample shows fewer than 250,000 clones, 70% to 80% of them seen only once. This clonotype was sampled from a woman aged 25 to 39 in good health and CMV-seropositive. The sequenced sample consisted of PBMCs. The rearrangement links TRBV2 to TRBJ2-5; possible D gene TRBD2, 5 bases. The DNA end lines up better with TRBJ2-7; the J call may be wrong. The CDR3, as DNA: TGTGCCAGCATCCTCACCCGGACTGACTACGAGCAGTACTTC. Its protein is CASILTRTDYEQYF.